This T cell receptor (beta chain) was sequenced during a study of shared clonotypes between healthy human individuals. Methods used by the authors: Sequence data from immunoSEQ were junction-only and lacked quality scores; consequently, filtering differed. Here immunoSEQ multiplex PCR was the method, and the copy in TCRdb shows in-frame clones only, minus some. That table gives V, J and clone size, and the DNA gave D and trimming. The repertoire holds around 1.9 million clones, with about 93% as singletons. Broader study findings: Collection of samples was limited to blood; tissue repertoires likely differ. Generation probability values for non-shared clonotypes were lower than those for clonotypes shared by all four donors.

Germline-derived CDR1 and CDR2 are MGHRA and YSYEKL. V shed 4 bases and J shed 1 base, with 10 bases lying between them. The CDR3 is made up of 15 amino acids. CD8 cells regarded as naive lacked CD45RO, were positively chosen for CCR7, and omitted terminally differentiated effector memory CD45RA+ cells. A word on this clone: What it binds is unknown.

J is TRBJ2-2 and V is TRBV4-1, with D perhaps matching TRBD2 (5 bases). Sequencing was carried out using naive CD8+ T cells from PBMCs. The source is a man between 18 and 29 years old in good health. Some clones in this sample may be carry-over from other donors' samples. The DNA of the CDR3 is TGCGCCAGCAGCCCGAAGCGGATGAACACCGGGGAGCTGTTTTTT. Protein product: CASSPKRMNTGELFF.